This T cell receptor beta chain was retrieved from a study of vaccination and CD4 T cells after COVID-19. This CDR3 has 13 amino acids. CDR1 and CDR2 (germline): MNHNS, SASEGT. The V gene lost 6 bases and the J gene lost 8 bases, with 16 bases spanning the gap. Treatment meaning: roughly 10-day PBMC culture with coronavirus spike peptide pools or control peptides (ViraFEST assay). Concerning this clonotype itself: The antigen is undetermined.

Cultured CD4+ T-cell DNA underwent Oncomine TCR Beta short-read sequencing. Using its own MiXCR run on the PCR reads, TCRdb lists one record per CDR3 protein. Of 7,500 to 9,500 distinct CDR3 sequences in the sample, 51% were seen once. Overall study results and limits: Reactive clonotype counts went from median around 20 after infection to about 38 after vaccination, nonsignificantly.

The chain carries TRBV6-1 and TRBJ1-2; D may be TRBD1 (6 bases). The sequenced material came from CD4+ T cells from blood, cultured in vitro. The sequence was collected from a human donor who had recovered from COVID-19. The CDR3 reads CASRRGMDLGYTF. CDR3 DNA sequence: TGTGCCAGCAGGAGGGGGATGGATTTGGGCTACACCTTC.